Listed here is a single TCR beta chain. Using a J-beta primer mix together with a sample-barcoded 5' primer, a second PCR was run for 7 to 11 cycles. TCRdb reanalysed the 5' RACE reads using MiXCR and keeps one entry per CDR3 protein. The repertoire holds about a million distinct CDR3 sequences, with more than 30% as singletons. Per the germline V gene, CDR1 is LGHDT and CDR2 is YNNKEL (reference sequence). Trimming cost V 1 base and J 5 bases, with 14 bases left between them. The CDR3 length is 15 residues. This record belongs to a study of blood T cells in healthy people across ages. The sequenced sample was blood. This rearrangement joins TRBV3-1 to TRBJ1-1, with a weak D call TRBD1 (5 bases). This TCR derives from a man aged 18 to 29 in good health. The CDR3 region has the DNA TGTGCCAGCAGCCAAGGGTCCAGGGATAAGACTGAAGCTTTCTTT. Its protein is CASSQGSRDKTEAFF.